This T cell receptor (beta chain) was recorded in a study of glioma-infiltrating T cells. Study-wide results and caveats: Gliomas, especially low-grade, showed above-expected tissue-blood divergence; non-neoplastic patients showed below. Tissue and blood shared very few CDR3 sequences.

TCR alpha and beta CDR3 regions were amplified from RNA using iRepertoire nested multiplex PCR. For one-step reverse transcription and amplification, about 90-450 ng of tissue mRNA or PBMC total RNA was used. MiXCR, run by TCRdb on the multiplex PCR reads, gives a single entry per CDR3 protein. The sample shows approximately 190,000 distinct CDR3 sequences, about 32% of them seen only once. Points on this clonotype: The target antigen is unknown. This may stem from a read error, because a much larger clone lies one nucleotide away.

The CDR3 consists of 12 residues. The trim removed 1 base at V and 10 bases at J, leaving 3 bases unmatched. Germline loops: CDR1 SGHAT, CDR2 FQNNGV. The chain has TRBV11-2 and TRBJ1-1; TRBD1 aligns across 7 bases. The receptor comes from a human donor with low-grade glioma or glioblastoma, undergoing nonglioma brain surgery, or in good health (not recorded which). Sequenced sample: glioma tissue, nonneoplastic brain tissue, or PBMCs (not recorded which). Written as DNA, the CDR3 is TGTGCCAGCAGCTTAGCCTCAGGGGGAGCTTTCTTT. Amino acid sequence: CASSLASGGAFF.